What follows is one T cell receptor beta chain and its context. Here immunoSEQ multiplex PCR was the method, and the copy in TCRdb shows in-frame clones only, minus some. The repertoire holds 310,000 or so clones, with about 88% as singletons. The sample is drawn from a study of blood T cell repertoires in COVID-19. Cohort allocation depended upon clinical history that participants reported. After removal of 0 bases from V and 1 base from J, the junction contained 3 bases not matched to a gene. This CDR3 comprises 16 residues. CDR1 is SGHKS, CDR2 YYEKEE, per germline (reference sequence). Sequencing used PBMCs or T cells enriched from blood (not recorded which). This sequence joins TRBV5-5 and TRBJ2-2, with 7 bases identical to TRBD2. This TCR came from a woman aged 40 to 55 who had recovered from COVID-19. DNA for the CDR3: TGTGCCAGCAGCTTGGGTAGCGGGCTGAACACCGGGGAGCTGTTTTTT. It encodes CASSLGSGLNTGELFF.